Below are 5 T cell receptor beta chains sequenced from a single sample in a study of cytomegalovirus exposure and HLA in healthy donors. PCR was performed using 60 Vbeta and 13 Jbeta primers. Repertoires were generated with immunoSEQ multiplex PCR, while TCRdb's copy carries only in-frame clones and drops some. The sample table sets out more than 200,000 clones. The material sequenced was PBMCs. The receptors were gathered from a woman aged 25 to 39 in good health and CMV-seropositive.

This chain connects TRBV10-1 to TRBJ1-6; 10 nucleotides align to TRBD1. CDR1 is WNHNN, CDR2 SYGVQD, per germline (reference sequence). The CDR3 length is 16 residues. Losses at the gene ends were 5 bases for V and 3 bases for J; bases not matched to a gene: 4. The CDR3 sequence: CASSPGTGVYNSPLHF. As DNA, the CDR3 is TGCGCCAGCAGTCCCGGGACAGGGGTCTATAATTCACCCCTCCACTTT.

The CDR3 sequence is CASSPPVGLAGGNTQYF. The CDR3 DNA reads TGTGCCAGCTCACCGCCCGTCGGGCTAGCGGGGGGTAATACGCAGTATTTT. The chain recombines TRBV18 with TRBJ2-3, with 11 bases that match TRBD2. Germline CDR1 reads KGHSH; CDR2 reads LQKENI. The J segment lost 7 bases and the V segment lost 3 bases, leaving 12 bases of the junction unmatched. There are 17 residues in the CDR3.

This chain uses TRBV5-1 with TRBJ2-5, with a possible D match to TRBD2 (5 bases). CDR3 length equals 16 residues. The germline CDR1 and CDR2 sequences are SGHRS and YFSETQ. V lost 4 bases and J 0 bases, leaving 16 bases between the germline ends. CDR3 coding DNA: TGCGCCAGCAGCCCCACCGTCGGACTGTACCAAGAGACCCAGTACTTC. Its protein product is CASSPTVGLYQETQYF.

The gene calls are TRBV13 and TRBJ2-1; 7 positions match TRBD2. V shed 2 bases and J 5 bases; nucleotides not matched to a gene: 15. Germline CDR1 is PRHDT and CDR2 is FYEKMQ (reference sequence). The CDR3 contains 18 residues. CDR3 DNA sequence: TGTGCCAGCAGCTTAATCTCTATGGGAGGGGCCCCTCACAATGAGCAGTTCTTC. It yields the protein CASSLISMGGAPHNEQFF. The complete variable domain, with remaining parts taken from reference TRBV13 and TRBJ2-1, reads AAGVIQSPRHLIKEKRETATLKCYPIPRHDTVYWYQQGPGQDPQFLISFYEKMQSDKGSIPDRFSAQQFSDYHSELNMSSLELGDSALYFCASSLISMGGAPHNEQFFGPGTRLTVL.

The CDR3 region is CASSAPRGQLNSPLHF. The CDR3 DNA sequence: TGTGCCAGTAGTGCCCCGAGGGGGCAGCTTAATTCACCCCTCCACTTT. This chain joins TRBV19 and TRBJ1-6; 7 bases agree with TRBD1. The germline gives CDR1 LNHDA, CDR2 SQIVND (reference sequence). CDR3 length equals 16 residues. The V gene end was trimmed by 5 bases and the J gene end by 6 bases; junction bases not matched to a gene: 10.